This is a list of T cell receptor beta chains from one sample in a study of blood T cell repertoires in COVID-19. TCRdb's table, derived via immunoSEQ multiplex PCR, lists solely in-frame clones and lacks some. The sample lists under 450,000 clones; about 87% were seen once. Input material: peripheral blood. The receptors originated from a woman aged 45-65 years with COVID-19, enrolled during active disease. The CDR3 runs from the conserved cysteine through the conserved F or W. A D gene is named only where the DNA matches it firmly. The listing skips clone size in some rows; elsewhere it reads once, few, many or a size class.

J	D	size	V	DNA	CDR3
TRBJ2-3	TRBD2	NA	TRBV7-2	TGTGCCAGCAGCTACGGAGGACTAGCGGGGGTATCAGGGGATACGCAGTATTTT	CASSYGGLAGVSGDTQYF
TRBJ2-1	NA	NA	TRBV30	TGTGCCTGGAGTGTACGGGAAGACAATGAGCAGTTCTTC	CAWSVREDNEQFF
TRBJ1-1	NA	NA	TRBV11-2	TGTGCCAGCAGCTTAGTAGGGGTGGGAACTGAAGCTTTCTTT	CASSLVGVGTEAFF
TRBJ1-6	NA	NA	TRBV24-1	TGTGCCACCAGTGATTTGCCCCCAGACCCGGGGAGTTCGCCACCCCTCCACTTT	CATSDLPPDPGSSPPLHF
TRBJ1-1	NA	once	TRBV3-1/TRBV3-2	TGTGCCAGCAGCCAAGGTACGGACACTGAAGCTTTCTTT	CASSQGTDTEAFF
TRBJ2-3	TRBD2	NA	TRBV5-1	TGCGCCAGCAGCTTGAACAGCGGGGGAGATACGCAGTATTTT	CASSLNSGGDTQYF
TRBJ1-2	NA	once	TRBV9	TGTGCCAGCAGAAGCCAGGCTAACTATGGCTACACCTTC	CASRSQANYGYTF
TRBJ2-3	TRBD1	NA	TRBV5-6	TGTGCCAGCAGCTTGGACGGACAGGGGCGTTACACAGATACGCAGTATTTT	CASSLDGQGRYTDTQYF
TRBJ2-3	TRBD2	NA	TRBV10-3	TGTGCCATCACTAGAACGGGGACTAGCGGGGTCGAAGATACGCAGTATTTT	CAITRTGTSGVEDTQYF
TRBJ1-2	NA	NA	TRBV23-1	TGCGCCAGCAGTCATTGCCAGGGATTTCGGTTTGGCTACACCTTC	CASSHCQGFRFGYTF
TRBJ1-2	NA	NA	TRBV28	TGTGCCAGCTTCGACTCTATCTATGGCTACACCTTC	CASFDSIYGYTF
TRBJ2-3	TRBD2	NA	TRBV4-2	TGTGCCAGCAGCCAAGCGGGGGGGGTGAAAGATACGCAGTATTTT	CASSQAGGVKDTQYF
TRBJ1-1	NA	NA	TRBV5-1	TGCGCCAGCAGCTTGCCCGGGGGGCAGGCGAACACTGAAGCTTTCTTT	CASSLPGGQANTEAFF
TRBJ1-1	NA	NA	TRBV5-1	TGCGCCAGCAGAGAACAGGGGAACACTGAAGCTTTCTTT	CASREQGNTEAFF